One T cell receptor (beta chain) is described in this entry. Its specificity is not known. This specimen belongs to a study of cytomegalovirus exposure and HLA in healthy donors. Notes on the study in general: A prior analysis recorded that most TCR beta V segments were productive about 87% or about 30% of the time. Judged likely to be a sequencing artifact was a cluster of highly shared sequence variants.

In germline, CDR1 is SGHRS, CDR2 YFSETQ. The J segment lost 5 bases and the V segment lost 4 bases, leaving 1 base of the junction unmatched. The CDR3 spans 12 residues. The PCR made use of 60 Vbeta and 13 Jbeta primers. Produced via immunoSEQ multiplex PCR; TCRdb's table is partial and in-frame only. The sample data list about 54,000 clones. The chain uses TRBV5-1 and TRBJ2-7; 9 nucleotides line up with TRBD1. Material for sequencing was PBMCs. The sequence was obtained from a woman aged 40 to 50 in good health and CMV-seronegative. The CDR3 nucleotides read TGCGCCAGCAGCCGACAGGGGGACGAGCAGTACTTC. Translation gives CASSRQGDEQYF. The full variable domain, rest sourced from reference TRBV5-1 and TRBJ2-7, is KAGVTQTPRYLIKTRGQQVTLSCSPISGHRSVSWYQQTPGQGLQFLFEYFSETQRNKGNFPGRFSGRQFSNSRSEMNVSTLELGDSALYLCASSRQGDEQYFGPGTRLTVT.